The next 30 T cell receptor beta chains were all read from a single sample in a study of OX40 agonist ivuxolimab in advanced cancers. Assay used: immunoSEQ multiplex PCR; TCRdb lists only in-frame clones, some missing. The table lists fewer than 100,000 clones, about four fifths of them singletons. Sequences were derived from CD4+ or CD8+ T cells sorted from blood, sampled in a trial of the OX40 agonist ivuxolimab. These receptor sequences come from an adult with an advanced solid tumor such as melanoma, head and neck, liver or kidney cancer.

The chain links TRBV6-5 to TRBJ2-3; 14 nucleotides line up with TRBD2. The CDR3 contains 15 residues. Germline CDR1 and CDR2: MNHEY and SVGAGI. V dropped 0 bases and J dropped 15; count of bases not matched to a gene: 8. CDR3: CASSYSGLAGGPSYF. In nucleotides, the CDR3 is TGTGCCAGCAGTTACTCCGGACTAGCGGGAGGCCCGTCTTATTTT.

This sequence joins TRBV4-1 and TRBJ1-2, with 9 positions matching TRBD1. Per germline, CDR1 MGHRA and CDR2 YSYEKL. The junction had 3 bases not matched to a gene; V was cut back by 2 bases and J by 2 bases. The CDR3 has 15 residues. DNA for the CDR3: TGCGCCAGCAGCCAAATAACAGGGGGCAACTATGGCTACACCTTC. This sequence encodes CASSQITGGNYGYTF.

The J gene is TRBJ1-3, the V gene TRBV14; D not resolved. Germline CDR1 SGHDN, CDR2 FVKESK. Trimming cost V 2 bases and J 0 bases, with 5 bases left between them. CDR3 length: 14 residues. The CDR3 sequence: CASSQMLSGNTIYF. CDR3 coding DNA: TGTGCCAGCAGCCAAATGCTCTCTGGAAACACCATATATTTT.

The V call is TRBV27, the J call TRBJ1-2; no definite D call. Germline CDR1 and CDR2: MNHEY and SMNVEV (reference sequence). The CDR3 is 15 amino acids. Trimming removed 2 bases from V and 0 bases from J, with 10 bases in between. CDR3 nucleotides: TGTGCCAGCAGTTTAATTGGAGTCGCTAACTATGGCTACACCTTC. Translation gives CASSLIGVANYGYTF.

The gene calls are TRBV6-6 and TRBJ1-3; TRBD1 aligns across 7 bases. The length of the CDR3 is 14 residues. The V gene's germline CDR1 is MNHNY and CDR2 SVGAGI (reference sequence). The trim removed 8 bases at V and 0 bases at J, leaving 4 bases unmatched. CDR3 nucleotide sequence: TGTGCCAGCGGGGACAGTAGCTCTGGAAACACCATATATTTT. Protein: CASGDSSSGNTIYF.

The chain carries TRBV27 and TRBJ1-4; 7 positions agree with TRBD1. V lost 2 bases to trimming and J lost 8 bases; unmatched junction nucleotides: 23. Germline V lookup: CDR1 MNHEY, CDR2 SMNVEV (reference sequence). This CDR3 spans 20 amino acids. The CDR3 region has the DNA TGTGCCAGCAGTTTAACCCTTTCGACAGGGTTCAAGCCTAGCCGAGAAAAACTGTTTTTT. Amino acid sequence: CASSLTLSTGFKPSREKLFF.

The chain links TRBV29-1 to TRBJ2-5; TRBD2 matches at 14 bases. The length of the CDR3 is 16 residues. Germline V gene data show CDR1 as SQVTM and CDR2 as ANQGSEA. CDR3 in DNA: TGCGCTATAGGGGGACTAGCGGGAGAGTATAGAGAGACCCAGTACTTC. This gives the protein CAIGGLAGEYRETQYF.

The rearrangement links TRBV5-4 to TRBJ2-3; the D call may be TRBD1 or TRBD2 (5 bases each). The V end was cut by 0 bases, the J end by 1 base, with 12 bases between. The CDR3 length is 16 residues. Germline values: CDR1 SGHNT, CDR2 YYREEE (reference sequence). The CDR3 coding sequence is TGTGCCAGCAGCTTGGGAGGGGTAGGGGGCACAGATACGCAGTATTTT. It is translated as CASSLGGVGGTDTQYF.

This clone has only one observation. The gene calls are TRBV19 and TRBJ2-7, with 7 nucleotides matching TRBD2. CDR1 and CDR2 (germline): LNHDA, SQIVND (reference sequence). Trimming cost V 7 bases and J 3 bases; bases outside gene matches: 12. This CDR3 region has 15 residues. The CDR3 sequence: CASTSPGGGGYEQYF. In DNA form, the CDR3 reads TGTGCCAGTACCTCCCCGGGAGGTGGAGGCTACGAGCAGTACTTC.

V and J are TRBV28 and TRBJ1-4; a weak D match, TRBD1 (6 bases). This CDR3 region has 15 residues. Per germline, CDR1 MDHEN and CDR2 SYDVKM. V was shortened by 4 bases and J by 7 bases, with 16 bases between the two germline ends. DNA for the CDR3: TGTGCCAGCAGTTCCCCAGCCCAGGGGAGTGAAAAACTGTTTTTT. It yields the protein CASSSPAQGSEKLFF.

The genes are TRBV19 and TRBJ1-1; D is uncertain. The CDR3 consists of 12 residues. Germline CDR1 is LNHDA and CDR2 is SQIVND (reference sequence). V was pared by 8 bases and J by 5 bases, with 12 bases between. CDR3 residues: CASGLGRTEAFF. CDR3 bases: TGTGCCAGTGGGTTGGGGAGAACTGAAGCTTTCTTT.

This chain joins TRBV7-9 and TRBJ1-1; D perhaps matches TRBD1 (6 bases). The CDR3 loop spans 15 amino acids. V was clipped by 4 bases and J by 3 bases, with 15 bases between them. Per the germline V gene, CDR1 is SEHNR and CDR2 is FQNEAQ (reference sequence). As DNA, the CDR3 is TGTGCCAGCAGCTCGGGGGGTTCAGGGGACACTGAAGCTTTCTTT. It translates to CASSSGGSGDTEAFF.

This clone was recorded once. The genes are TRBV19 and TRBJ1-1, with a weak D call TRBD1 (5 bases). The germline gives CDR1 LNHDA, CDR2 SQIVND (reference sequence). V was shortened by 7 bases and J by 9 bases, with 15 bases between the two germline ends. The CDR3 runs to 12 residues. DNA of the CDR3: TGTGCCAGTAAGAGAAGCGGGGCCCAAGCTTTCTTT. The encoded protein is CASKRSGAQAFF.

This clone showed up just a few times. The chain combines TRBV28 with TRBJ1-1, with a possible D match to TRBD1 (5 bases). Trimming shortened V by 2 bases and J by 6 bases, and 19 bases separated the two germline ends. CDR3 length: 16 amino acids. Germline CDR1 reads MDHEN; CDR2 reads SYDVKM. As DNA, the CDR3 is TGTGCCAGCAGTTTAGTGGGGCCCCGCGGGTTTTCTGAAGCTTTCTTT. It codes for CASSLVGPRGFSEAFF.

This clone was picked up a small number of times. The sample holds other DNA sequences that translate to the same CDR3. The genes are TRBV9 and TRBJ2-2; D call uncertain. Germline CDR1 SGDLS, CDR2 YYNGEE. V was shortened by 4 bases and J by 0 bases, with 19 bases between the two germline ends. CDR3 length: 18 amino acids. CDR3 sequence (DNA): TGTGCCAGCAGCCTATATCTCCGGAGTTCGGCGAACACCGGGGAGCTGTTTTTT. Translating it yields CASSLYLRSSANTGELFF.

The chain employs TRBV18 and TRBJ2-1; tentatively, D is TRBD1 (5 bases). CDR3 length: 14 amino acids. Germline V gene lookup returns CDR1 KGHSH and CDR2 LQKENI. V was clipped by 0 bases and J by 12 bases, with 15 bases between them. CDR3 amino acids: CASSPPGPAIGQFF. DNA for the CDR3: TGTGCCAGCTCACCACCGGGGCCCGCGATCGGGCAGTTCTTC.

The chain employs TRBV5-5 and TRBJ2-1; D is possibly TRBD1 or TRBD2 (5 bases each). Trimming stripped 0 bases from V and 12 bases from J, with 10 bases between. Germline V gene sequence: CDR1 SGHKS, CDR2 YYEKEE (reference sequence). The CDR3 length is 12 residues. The CDR3 is CASSLAQGVQFF. Written as DNA, the CDR3 is TGTGCCAGCAGCTTGGCGCAGGGAGTGCAGTTCTTC. Full variable domain (remainder filled in from reference TRBV5-5 and TRBJ2-1): DAGVTQSPTHLIKTRGQQVTLRCSPISGHKSVSWYQQVLGQGPQFIFQYYEKEERGRGNFPDRFSARQFPNYSSELNVNALLLGDSALYLCASSLAQGVQFFGPGTRLTVL.

The chain carries TRBV2 and TRBJ2-5; 11 positions agree with TRBD2. The CDR3 consists of 17 residues. The trim removed 3 bases at V and 4 bases at J, leaving 10 bases unmatched. Germline V CDR1 and CDR2: SNHLY, FYNNEI. The CDR3 reads CASSDVAGGPMGETQYF. CDR3 DNA: TGTGCCAGCAGTGACGTAGCGGGAGGGCCGATGGGAGAGACCCAGTACTTC.

This chain links TRBV15 with TRBJ2-1; 7 bases are a match to TRBD2. Germline CDR1 LNHNV, CDR2 YYDKDF (reference sequence). The CDR3 spans 15 residues. J lost 4 bases, V lost 5 bases, and 8 bases had no gene match. CDR3 DNA: TGTGCCACCAGCCGAACTAGCGTTGGATACAATGAGCAGTTCTTC. This codes for CATSRTSVGYNEQFF.

The CDR3 sequence is CASSPGRGNTIYF. The CDR3 bases are TGTGCCAGCAGCCCAGGGCGGGGAAACACCATATATTTT. This chain joins TRBV7-2 and TRBJ1-3, with a possible D match to TRBD1 (5 bases). The germline V gene has CDR1 SGHTA and CDR2 FQGNSA. There are 13 residues in the CDR3. V lost 5 bases and J 4 bases, leaving 9 bases between the germline ends.

This clone was seen only once. This chain connects TRBV2 to TRBJ1-1; D might be TRBD1 (6 bases). From germline, CDR1 is SNHLY and CDR2 FYNNEI. V shed 6 bases and J shed 1 base, with 9 bases lying between them. CDR3 length: 13 amino acids. CDR3 sequence: CASRMTGNTEAFF. The CDR3 DNA reads TGTGCCAGCAGGATGACAGGGAACACTGAAGCTTTCTTT.

This chain joins TRBV28 and TRBJ2-4; D tentatively fits TRBD1 or TRBD2 (5 bases each). In germline, CDR1 is MDHEN, CDR2 SYDVKM. This CDR3 spans 18 amino acids. V dropped 3 bases and J dropped 0 bases, with 18 bases sitting between them. In DNA, the CDR3 is TGTGCCAGCAGTTTCCCTTGGGGAAGAGGGACAGCCAAAAACATTCAGTACTTC. Encoded protein: CASSFPWGRGTAKNIQYF.

The chain combines TRBV7-8 with TRBJ1-3; a weak D match, TRBD1 (5 bases). The length of the CDR3 is 14 residues. Germline V gene data show CDR1 as SGHVS and CDR2 as FQNEAQ. Trimming shortened V by 2 bases and J by 2 bases, and 7 bases separated the two germline ends. The CDR3 loop is CASSLSRAGNTIYF. The CDR3 coding sequence is TGTGCCAGCAGCTTATCCAGGGCTGGAAACACCATATATTTT. Together with reference TRBV7-8 and TRBJ1-3, the CDR3 gives the full variable domain: GAGVSQSPRYKVAKRGQDVALRCDPISGHVSLFWYQQALGQGPEFLTYFQNEAQLDKSGLPSDRFFAERPEGSVSTLKIQRTQQEDSAVYLCASSLSRAGNTIYFGEGSWLTVV.

The chain employs TRBV5-1 and TRBJ2-2; D gene ambiguous. This CDR3 comprises 15 residues. Germline CDR1 and CDR2: SGHRS and YFSETQ. Trimming took 6 bases from V and 1 from J, leaving 13 bases between them. The CDR3 spells CASTEISGNTGELFF. CDR3 DNA sequence: TGCGCCAGCACCGAAATTTCAGGGAACACCGGGGAGCTGTTTTTT.

The chain is built from TRBV7-3 and TRBJ2-3; no clear D gene. The CDR3 covers 15 residues. Germline CDR1 and CDR2: SGHTA and FQGTGA. V was shortened by 3 bases and J by 1 base, with 11 bases between the two germline ends. The CDR3 sequence is CASSLYSPGTDTQYF. CDR3 sequence (DNA): TGTGCCAGCAGCTTGTATAGCCCGGGCACAGATACGCAGTATTTT. Filled out from reference TRBV7-3 and TRBJ2-3, the complete variable domain reads GAGVSQTPSNKVTEKGKYVELRCDPISGHTALYWYRQSLGQGPEFLIYFQGTGAADDSGLPNDRFFAVRPEGSVSTLKIQRTERGDSAVYLCASSLYSPGTDTQYFGPGTRLTVL.

The chain carries TRBV2 and TRBJ2-4; TRBD1 or TRBD2 may be the D gene (6 bases each). In germline, CDR1 is SNHLY, CDR2 FYNNEI. Trimming removed 6 bases at V and 6 bases at J, with 21 bases between. The CDR3 covers 16 residues. The CDR3, as DNA: TGTGCCAGCAGCCCCGGGGGCAGCCTCAGGGGAAACATTCAGTACTTC. Translating it yields CASSPGGSLRGNIQYF.

The V call is TRBV6-1, the J call TRBJ1-5; D is possibly TRBD1 (5 bases). V lost 7 bases and J lost 11, with 12 bases in between. This CDR3 has 11 amino acids. Germline V gene sequence: CDR1 MNHNS, CDR2 SASEGT. Here the CDR3 reads CASKFQGTQHF. CDR3 coding DNA: TGTGCCAGCAAGTTTCAGGGAACCCAGCATTTT.

The chain has TRBV11-2 and TRBJ2-7, with 7 bases fitting TRBD1. Germline-derived CDR1 and CDR2 are SGHAT and FQNNGV. The length of the CDR3 is 16 residues. With 5 bases clipped from V and 4 bases from J, the junction kept 14 bases outside the gene matches. CDR3 region: CASSPYGQAVGYEQYF. The CDR3 coding sequence is TGTGCCAGCAGCCCTTACGGACAGGCTGTGGGATACGAGCAGTACTTC.

This rearrangement joins TRBV4-1 to TRBJ2-4; 10 bases line up with TRBD2. V lost 1 base and J lost 3; bases outside the gene matches: 6. The germline V gene encodes CDR1 MGHRA and CDR2 YSYEKL. The CDR3 runs to 17 residues. DNA for the CDR3: TGCGCCAGCAGCCAAGCGATTACTAGCGGGAACAAAAACATTCAGTACTTC. This sequence encodes CASSQAITSGNKNIQYF.

The rearrangement joins TRBV4-1 to TRBJ1-2; 7 bases match TRBD1. V lost 1 base and J lost 7; bases outside the gene matches: 6. Germline V gives CDR1 MGHRA, CDR2 YSYEKL. CDR3 length: 14 amino acids. The CDR3 loop reads CASSQAWTGGGYTF. CDR3 DNA sequence: TGCGCCAGCAGCCAAGCCTGGACAGGCGGTGGCTACACCTTC.